Listed below are T cell receptor beta chains from one sample, sequenced in a study of human T cells and chemical hapten exposure. Each CDR3 protein is one row after TCRdb ran MiXCR on the RACE reads. Found here are 80,000 to 95,000 distinct CDR3 sequences, around 10% of them singletons; the top ten hold 3% to 4.5%. The material sequenced was whole blood, taken in connection with sensitization to the hapten diphenylcyclopropenone (DPC). These receptors were collected from a woman aged 35 to 49 with alopecia areata. Some clones in this sample may be carry-over from other donors' samples. CDR3s include the opening cysteine and the closing phenylalanine or tryptophan. Fields, in order: V gene, CDR3 length, clone size, D gene, J gene, CDR3 DNA, CDR3 protein. A D gene is named only where the DNA matches it firmly. Expanded clones get a size class; other rows say once, few or many, or leave the size out.

TRBV12-5	14	many	TRBD1	TRBJ1-3	TGTGCTAGTGGGCCCGGGACAGCTGGAAACACCATATATTTT	CASGPGTAGNTIYF
TRBV7-2	13	.	.	TRBJ2-7	TGTGCCAGCAGCTTAGAGGACTCCTACGAGCAGTACTTC	CASSLEDSYEQYF
TRBV7-2	14	few	.	TRBJ1-2	TGTGCCAGCAGCTTAGCCCCTTTCGGGGACGGCTACACCTTC	CASSLAPFGDGYTF
TRBV6-6	13	.	.	TRBJ2-3	TGTGCCAGCAGTACCCCAGCAACAGATACGCAGTATTTT	CASSTPATDTQYF
TRBV29-1	13	many	.	TRBJ1-1	TGCAGCGTTGAAGTGACCCGGAACACTGAAGCTTTCTTT	CSVEVTRNTEAFF
TRBV19	13	many	.	TRBJ1-1	TGTGCCAGTAGTATAAGCTGGGACACTGAAGCTTTCTTT	CASSISWDTEAFF
TRBV29-1	13	few	TRBD1	TRBJ1-1	TGCAGCGTTACAGGGGATTCGAACACTGAAGCTTTCTTT	CSVTGDSNTEAFF
TRBV7-8	16	few	.	TRBJ2-1	TGTGCCAGCAGCTTAGGGACTAGGGGGTCCTACGATGAGCAGTTCTTC	CASSLGTRGSYDEQFF
TRBV18	13	many	TRBD1	TRBJ1-1	TGTGCCAGCTCACCGAAGGACAGGGGAGAAGCTTTCTTT	CASSPKDRGEAFF
TRBV12-3/TRBV12-4	14	.	.	TRBJ1-6	TGTGCCAGCAGTTCGACAGCATATAATTCACCCCTCCACTTT	CASSSTAYNSPLHF
TRBV2	15	.	.	TRBJ2-4	TGTGCCAGCAGTGACCAGCTACAAGCCAAAAACATTCAGTACTTC	CASSDQLQAKNIQYF
TRBV12-3/TRBV12-4	13	.	.	TRBJ2-1	TGTGCCAGCAGTTCAGGACTCCTTAATGAGCAGTTCTTC	CASSSGLLNEQFF
TRBV7-9	13	many	.	TRBJ1-1	TGTGCCAGCAGCTCCAGGGTGTCCACTGAAGCTTTCTTT	CASSSRVSTEAFF
TRBV3-1	12	many	.	TRBJ1-2	TGTGCCAGCAGCCAAGAGGGGTATGGCTACACCTTC	CASSQEGYGYTF
TRBV7-2	14	.	.	TRBJ2-3	TGTGCCAGCAAGGAAATGGCGGGCACAGATACGCAGTATTTT	CASKEMAGTDTQYF
TRBV7-9	16	many	.	TRBJ1-3	TGTGCCAGCAGCTCCACAGGTCCCCTGCATGGAAACACCATATATTTT	CASSSTGPLHGNTIYF
TRBV28	16	few	.	TRBJ2-2	TGTGCCAGCAGTTTTCTTATTCCCCTGAACACCGGGGAGCTGTTTTTT	CASSFLIPLNTGELFF
TRBV6-6	14	many	TRBD1	TRBJ1-1	TGTGCCAGCAGGGGGGGACAGCTGAACACTGAAGCTTTCTTT	CASRGGQLNTEAFF
TRBV12-3/TRBV12-4	19	.	.	TRBJ2-2	TGTGCCAGCAGTTTAGATAGGCCCCTACAGCCTACGAACACCGGGGAGCTGTTTTTT	CASSLDRPLQPTNTGELFF
TRBV29-1	13	many	TRBD1	TRBJ1-1	TGCAGCGTCCGGACAGGGACGAACACTGAAGCTTTCTTT	CSVRTGTNTEAFF
TRBV20-1	15	.	.	TRBJ1-2	TGCAGCGGTAGGGGCAGGGAGGGGACTAACTATGGCTACACCTTC	CSGRGREGTNYGYTF
TRBV7-2	15	many	.	TRBJ2-5	TGTGCCAGCAGCCCACGGACTGGAATACAAGAGACCCAGTACTTC	CASSPRTGIQETQYF
TRBV7-4	15	.	.	TRBJ1-6	TGTGCCAGCAGCCCCCTGGACGGAGATAATTCACCCCTCCACTTT	CASSPLDGDNSPLHF
TRBV20-1	14	many	.	TRBJ2-7	TGCAGTGCTAGAGATCGCCCGGCGTTTGGGGTGCAGTACTTC	CSARDRPAFGVQYF
TRBV7-9	14	many	.	TRBJ1-6	TGTGCCAGCAGCTCTCTTCGGCTCAATTCACCCCTCCACTTT	CASSSLRLNSPLHF
TRBV18	15	many	.	TRBJ1-4	TGTGCCAGCTCACCCTCCGGGACATTGGGTGAAAAACTGTTTTTT	CASSPSGTLGEKLFF
TRBV9	14	many	.	TRBJ2-3	TGTGCCAGCAGCGTGGAGCGTTGGGCAGATACGCAGTATTTT	CASSVERWADTQYF
TRBV4-3	18	few	TRBD1	TRBJ1-6	TGCGCCAGCAGCCAACTGGGACAGGGGGTACTACATAATTCACCCCTCCACTTT	CASSQLGQGVLHNSPLHF
TRBV30	12	few	.	TRBJ2-1	TGTGCCTGGAGTGTACCCATCGATGAGCAGTTCTTC	CAWSVPIDEQFF
TRBV15	14	many	.	TRBJ2-2	TGTGCCACCAGCCTCGGGGCCCGCGGCGGGGAGCTGTTTTTT	CATSLGARGGELFF
TRBV6-2/TRBV6-3	17	many	.	TRBJ2-2	TGTGCCAGCAGTTACGACCCATTCAGGGTTGAACCCGGGGAGCTGTTTTTT	CASSYDPFRVEPGELFF
TRBV30	12	many	.	TRBJ2-7	TGTGCCTGGAGTGGTGATCTCCACGAGCAGTACTTC	CAWSGDLHEQYF
TRBV6-1	18	many	.	TRBJ2-6	TGTGCCAGCCACCTCGGCCCTTCGGCGTCTGCTGGGGCCAACGTCCTGACTTTC	CASHLGPSASAGANVLTF
TRBV6-2/TRBV6-3	13	few	.	TRBJ2-3	TGTGCCAGCCTTCCCCTAGCAGCAGATACGCAGTATTTT	CASLPLAADTQYF
TRBV27	12	few	.	TRBJ2-5	TGTGCCAGCAGTACCGTCCAAGAGACCCAGTACTTC	CASSTVQETQYF
TRBV19	16	few	TRBD1	TRBJ2-1	TGTGCCAGCTCCCCCAGCGGGGACAGGGAGGGCAATGAGCAGTTCTTC	CASSPSGDREGNEQFF
TRBV12-3/TRBV12-4	15	few	.	TRBJ1-1	TGTGCCAGCAGTTTTAGAGGGACCTTGGTCACTGAAGCTTTCTTT	CASSFRGTLVTEAFF